What follows describes a single T cell receptor (beta chain). Which antigen it targets is not known. Base quality data are lacking; no much larger clone is found one base away. Separate from the roughly 650-subject first cohort, the validation cohort of roughly 110 subjects was the group to which the donors belonged. This specimen comes from a study of cytomegalovirus exposure and HLA in healthy donors (dated by TCRdb to 2016 to 2017). Looking at the study overall: A later analysis indicated that the 120 or so validation repertoires were generated on the platform also employed for the 650 to 850 repertoires of the first cohort. The study aimed to test whether signatures of past pathogen exposure could be identified by cataloging public T cell receptors. To predict cytomegalovirus infection status, the study brought together high-throughput TCR immunosequencing, statistical association of individual TCRs with disease status, and machine learning. Along with the approximately 620-subject first cohort, a separate validation cohort of over 90 different subjects was used. Results the study describes overall, beyond this receptor: Most TCR sequences were seen in very few donors, while some public TCRs were found in many individuals. A later analysis lacked HLA typing for the validation cohort, so it scored co-occurrence in that cohort across all 110 or so repertoires. It was suggested by the authors that the approach could potentially be generalized to other disease states and immunological phenotypes. The classifier was reported to diagnose cytomegalovirus status with high specificity and sensitivity in both the original cohort and the validation cohort. The study gave a list of about 170 TCR beta chains associated with cytomegalovirus. A later analysis found that TCRs clustered in the first cohort also tended to co-occur in the 95 to 150 validation repertoires, with approximately 95% of cluster scores above 0. A few of the identified cytomegalovirus-associated TCR beta chains were confirmed in vitro to be specific for cytomegalovirus antigens.

Measured from the cysteine to the phenylalanine, the CDR3 is 12 residues long. Left in the record is the CDR3 DNA by itself, 36 bases read in frame from the first base. V sheds 2 bases and J sheds 0 bases, leaving 4 bases between their ends. According to the germline V gene (reference sequence), CDR1 reads GTSNPN and CDR2 reads SVGIG. The library was obtained by the immunoSEQ multiplex PCR assay. Per the authors' processing: A statistical classification framework was built to diagnose cytomegalovirus status from the catalog of TCR beta chain sequences. As stored in TCRdb, this immuneACCESS dataset retains in-frame rearrangements with V and J assigned. A fraction of the clones does not appear; measured against another copy, unresolved V genes explain less than half of the discrepancy, and the remainder lacks a known reason. V, J and clone size are those of that table, while D and trimming were read from the DNA. Here the sample has over 75,000 clones; 75% to 90% occur a single time. 20% to 25% of the sample is taken by the ten largest.

The TCR originated in a man between 18 and 29 years old in good health and CMV-seropositive. Recombination linked TRBV30 to TRBJ2-5; the D segment cannot be called with confidence. Material: PBMCs. The nucleotide sequence is TGTGCCTGGAGTCCGTACCAAGAGACCCAGTACTTC. Its translation reads: CAWSPYQETQYF.